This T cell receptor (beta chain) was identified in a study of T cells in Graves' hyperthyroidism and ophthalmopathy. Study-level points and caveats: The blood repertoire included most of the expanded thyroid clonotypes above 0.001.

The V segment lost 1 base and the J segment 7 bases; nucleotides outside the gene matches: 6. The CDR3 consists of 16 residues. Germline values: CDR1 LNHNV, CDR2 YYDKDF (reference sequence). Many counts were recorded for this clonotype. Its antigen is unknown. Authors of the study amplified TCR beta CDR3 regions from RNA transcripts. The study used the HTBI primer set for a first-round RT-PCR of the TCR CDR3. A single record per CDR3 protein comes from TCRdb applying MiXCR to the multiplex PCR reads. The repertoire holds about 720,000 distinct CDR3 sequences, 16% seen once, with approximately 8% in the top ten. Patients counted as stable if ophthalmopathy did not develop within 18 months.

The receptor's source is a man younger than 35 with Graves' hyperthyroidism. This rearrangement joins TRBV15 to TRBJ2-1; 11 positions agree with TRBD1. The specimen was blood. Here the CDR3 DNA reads TGTGCCACCAGCAGAGCTCCCGGGACAGGGGGGAATGAGCAGTTCTTC. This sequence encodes CATSRAPGTGGNEQFF.